The clone carrying this T cell receptor beta chain has a handful of counts. Its antigen is undetermined. This record belongs to a study of T-cell reconstitution after alpha-beta-depleted transplantation in children. Whole-study findings and limits: The high TCRbeta diversity at day 60 in some patients came from surviving recipient T cells and thymic progenitors.

This sample's TCRbeta library carried unique molecular identifier barcodes. TCRdb reanalysed the PCR reads using MiXCR and keeps one entry per CDR3 protein. The sample carries hundreds of thousands of distinct CDR3 sequences, approximately 15% recorded once. Trimming took 1 base from V and 7 from J, leaving 13 bases between them. CDR1 MGHRA and CDR2 YSYEKL come from the germline V gene. This CDR3 has 15 residues. This receptor was identified in a male patient under 18 who had a stem cell transplant for acute lymphoblastic leukemia, so the T cells may come from the graft donor. The rearrangement joins TRBV4-1 to TRBJ1-4; no clear D. This sample comprised PBMCs, mostly from graft donor cells, obtained 360 days after TCRalphabeta/CD19-depleted stem cell transplant. This chain's CDR3 is CASSQVYGPFEKLFF. The CDR3 DNA reads TGCGCCAGCAGCCAAGTATATGGGCCTTTTGAAAAACTGTTTTTT.